This TCR beta chain was profiled in a study of blood T cell repertoires in COVID-19 (TCRdb year 2020). Broadly, across the study: Samples covering the acute and convalescent phases of COVID-19 were provided by collaborators in the United States, Italy and Spain. The material from the prospective study consisted of cDNA or gDNA derived from T cells, B-cell-depleted T cells, or PBMCs. Subjects who had been exposed to COVID-19, were actively infected with it, or had recovered from it provided the deeply sampled blood TCRbeta repertoires that made up the dataset. The repertoires were released in a freely available public database intended as a resource for research on the immune response to SARS-CoV-2. The samples were drawn from two sources: the first 160 participants of the ongoing ImmuneRACE study, and fewer than 1,500 subjects contributed by 6 global collaborators. Nearly every sample came with metadata listing a de-identified subject ID, COVID-19 status, age in years and sex. Where HLA class I and class II types were available, the types were taken from metadata supplied by the sample provider, not from assay-based typing. Study-level results and caveats: How much clinical and demographic metadata was included differed by source and by participant, and the metadata was provided uncurated.

Participants in the prospective study were aged about 18 to 100 years, lived in about two dozen United States geographic areas, and enrolled through a virtual design. In the prospective study, cohorts were assigned on the basis of participant-reported clinical history obtained from a screening survey and a study questionnaire. Recovered participants in ImmuneRACE Cohort 3 were defined by two consecutive negative NP/OP PCR tests, clearance by a healthcare professional, or resolution of symptoms. In the prospective study, whole blood, serum and a nasopharyngeal or oropharyngeal swab were collected from each participant by mobile phlebotomists. Prospective study participants could optionally give additional blood draws and questionnaires over a roughly 2-month period. Prospective study blood samples were shipped either frozen or at room temperature before DNA extraction. Points on this clone: Its antigen remains unidentified. No base-level quality is on record; no much larger clone is a single base apart.

TCRbeta CDR3 regions were amplified from genomic DNA using the immunoSEQ Assay, a bias-controlled multiplex PCR. Processing in the source paper ran as follows. Nucleated cell counts per sample were estimated from amplification of reference gene primers within the assay. To quantify the absolute abundance of each unique TCRbeta CDR3 rearrangement, sequence reads were collapsed and filtered. For each sample, productive Simpson clonality was calculated by taking the square root of Simpson's diversity index across productive rearrangements. Entries here come from immuneACCESS through TCRdb and include only in-frame sequences with V and J called. Some clones fail to appear in such tables; in the studies checked, an unresolved V gene covers under half of the shortfall, and the cause of the remainder is unknown. The V and J calls and clone size are taken from that table; D and trimming were inferred from the DNA. The sample records approximately 300,000 clones, about nine tenths of which are singletons. The ten largest clonotypes hold approximately 5% of the sample.

Between the V and J ends, shortened by 3 bases and 7 bases respectively, the junction contains 7 bases. The germline V gene (reference sequence) yields DFQATT for CDR1 and SNEGSKA for CDR2. The CDR3 covers 10 residues, taking in both the cysteine and the phenylalanine. Solely the CDR3 DNA is kept, with 30 bases framed from the first base. The sequence was obtained from a man between 60 and 75 years old who had recovered from COVID-19. The source material was PBMCs or T cells enriched from blood (not recorded which). Recombination connected TRBV20-1 to TRBJ2-7; the D gene is possibly TRBD1, with 5 bases matching. The DNA sequence reads TGCAGTGCTAGTTACAGGGAGCAGTACTTC. It is translated as CSASYREQYF.